This is a list of T cell receptor beta chains from one sample in a study of blood T cell repertoires in COVID-19. Repertoires were generated with immunoSEQ multiplex PCR, while TCRdb's copy carries only in-frame clones and drops some. This table has a few hundred thousand clones, 86% appearing once. The material sequenced was peripheral blood. These receptors all come from a man between 25 and 39 years old who had recovered from COVID-19. CDR3s leave out the opening cysteine and the closing phenylalanine or tryptophan.

>TRBV7-2|TRBJ1-1
ASMGGPQIAEAF
>TRBV5-1|TRBJ2-3
ASSWGTGTGLAGGEPDTQY
>TRBV2|TRBJ1-1
ASRGRTEAF
>TRBV10-1|TRBJ2-1
ASRPGLAGGEQF
>TRBV12-3/TRBV12-4|TRBJ2-5
ASTLAAAETQY
>TRBV2|TRBJ2-3
ASSRGSDTQY
>TRBV6-4|TRBJ1-1
ASSADRWNTEAF
>TRBV21-1|TRBJ2-5
ASSKVRVPFRETQY
>TRBV6-5|TRBJ2-3
ASSYERGHTDTQY
>TRBV7-2|TRBJ2-7
ASSTGLAGSEQY
>TRBV27|TRBJ2-4
ASSQLAKNIQY
>TRBV5-4|TRBJ1-2
ASSSETGSRYGYT
>TRBV25-1|TRBJ1-1
ASSEIPGKGTEAF
>TRBV27|TRBJ1-5
ASRSGTQNQPQH
>TRBV3-1/TRBV3-2|TRBJ2-2
ASRWATGELF
>TRBV5-1|TRBJ2-7
ASSLGGGGYEQY
>TRBV5-1|TRBJ1-1
ASSLRQMNTEAF
>TRBV4-1|TRBJ1-3
ASSLGQGNTIY
>TRBV6-7|TRBJ1-6
ASSSSPTGPSSYNSPLH
>TRBV24-1|TRBJ2-7
ATSDQGSGQY
>TRBV7-2|TRBJ2-3
ASSLSAGLAGGPIDTQY
>TRBV28|TRBJ2-7
ASIHRGRDEQY
>TRBV21-1|TRBJ2-7
ASRGQDYHEQY
>TRBV30|TRBJ2-6
AWSVWGQGAVANVLT
>TRBV6-1|TRBJ1-5
ASSEAPAGQGNQPQH
>TRBV18|TRBJ1-1
ASSPRLSGDGNTEAF
>TRBV2|TRBJ2-6
ASSEFGQGARGANVLT
>TRBV6-5|TRBJ1-2
ASSATGGVYYGYT
>TRBV3-1/TRBV3-2|TRBJ1-1
ASSQILQTQAF